These T cell receptor beta chains were read from a single sample in a study of regulatory T cells in long-lasting Graves disease. From the multiplex PCR reads, TCRdb called clonotypes with MiXCR, one entry per CDR3 protein. The sample carries more than 300,000 distinct CDR3 sequences, around 15% recorded once. The sample consisted of peripheral blood mononuclear cells (PBMCs), taken at new diagnosis, from a patient treated with antithyroid drugs. These receptors were obtained from a female donor with Graves disease. Both conserved end residues are part of each CDR3. The D gene is left open where the match is weak. A row's size may be missing; if present it is once, few, many or a size class.

d_gene: .
j_gene: TRBJ1-1
v_gene: TRBV19
len: 16
abundance: .
CDR3nt: TGTGCCAGTAGTTCGACCCTGACAGTCAGTCCTACTGAAGCTTTCTTT
CDR3aa: CASSSTLTVSPTEAFF

d_gene: .
j_gene: TRBJ2-7
v_gene: TRBV7-2
len: 15
abundance: many
CDR3nt: TGTGCCAGCAGCTTAGTGCAGGGGCCTTTCTACGAGCAGTACTTC
CDR3aa: CASSLVQGPFYEQYF

d_gene: .
j_gene: TRBJ2-2
v_gene: TRBV3-1
len: 14
abundance: many
CDR3nt: TGTGCCAGCAGCCATTCGACCTACACCGGGGAGCTGTTTTTT
CDR3aa: CASSHSTYTGELFF

d_gene: .
j_gene: TRBJ1-3
v_gene: TRBV7-9
len: 16
abundance: many
CDR3nt: TGTGCCAGCAGCTTAGGGCGACACCTCTCTGGAAACACCATATATTTT
CDR3aa: CASSLGRHLSGNTIYF

d_gene: TRBD1
j_gene: TRBJ1-2
v_gene: TRBV28
len: 13
abundance: many
CDR3nt: TGTGCCAGCAGTTTGACAGGGAACTATGGCTACACCTTC
CDR3aa: CASSLTGNYGYTF

d_gene: .
j_gene: TRBJ2-2
v_gene: TRBV11-2
len: 13
abundance: many
CDR3nt: TGTGCCAGCACCCTAGGGGGGACCGGGGAGCTGTTTTTT
CDR3aa: CASTLGGTGELFF

d_gene: TRBD1
j_gene: TRBJ1-1
v_gene: TRBV4-3
len: 17
abundance: .
CDR3nt: TGCGCCAGCAGCCAAGGTGCCAGGGGGCCTGTTAACACTGAAGCTTTCTTT
CDR3aa: CASSQGARGPVNTEAFF

d_gene: .
j_gene: TRBJ2-1
v_gene: TRBV4-2
len: 15
abundance: many
CDR3nt: TGTGCCAGCAGCCCCGGACTGGGGGCCTACAATGAGCAGTTCTTC
CDR3aa: CASSPGLGAYNEQFF

d_gene: TRBD2
j_gene: TRBJ2-3
v_gene: TRBV10-3
len: 18
abundance: many
CDR3nt: TGTGCCATCAGTGAGTCGTCACCACTAGCGGGGATCACAGATACGCAGTATTTT
CDR3aa: CAISESSPLAGITDTQYF

d_gene: TRBD2
j_gene: TRBJ2-3
v_gene: TRBV7-7
len: 19
abundance: many
CDR3nt: TGTGCCAGCAGCTTAGTGCCTAGCGGATCCCAAACTAGCACAGATACGCAGTATTTT
CDR3aa: CASSLVPSGSQTSTDTQYF

d_gene: TRBD1
j_gene: TRBJ2-5
v_gene: TRBV6-1
len: 15
abundance: .
CDR3nt: TGTGCCAGCACCCCGGGACAGGCCTTGGTGGAGACCCAGTACTTC
CDR3aa: CASTPGQALVETQYF

d_gene: .
j_gene: TRBJ2-7
v_gene: TRBV12-3/TRBV12-4
len: 12
abundance: many
CDR3nt: TGTGCCAGCAGTTTACCAGCCTACGAGCAGTACTTC
CDR3aa: CASSLPAYEQYF

d_gene: .
j_gene: TRBJ1-1
v_gene: TRBV7-2
len: 14
abundance: many
CDR3nt: TGTGCCAGCAGCAGGGGTTATCCGAACACTGAAGCTTTCTTT
CDR3aa: CASSRGYPNTEAFF

d_gene: TRBD1
j_gene: TRBJ1-4
v_gene: TRBV6-5
len: 17
abundance: many
CDR3nt: TGTGCCAGCAGTTACTCTAACGGGAGGGGGCTAGGTGAAAAACTGTTTTTT
CDR3aa: CASSYSNGRGLGEKLFF

d_gene: TRBD1
j_gene: TRBJ1-5
v_gene: TRBV20-1
len: 15
abundance: many
CDR3nt: TGCAGTGCTAGAGATAAGTCAGGGGGAGGCCAGCCCCAGCATTTT
CDR3aa: CSARDKSGGGQPQHF

d_gene: .
j_gene: TRBJ1-2
v_gene: TRBV5-1
len: 15
abundance: few
CDR3nt: TGCGCCAGCAGCTTGGCCCCTGGGGCGGCTTATGGCTACACCTTC
CDR3aa: CASSLAPGAAYGYTF

d_gene: TRBD1
j_gene: TRBJ2-6
v_gene: TRBV5-1
len: 18
abundance: many
CDR3nt: TGCGCCAGCAGCTACCGGGACAGGGCAAGTTCTGGGGCCAACGTCCTGACTTTC
CDR3aa: CASSYRDRASSGANVLTF

d_gene: .
j_gene: TRBJ2-1
v_gene: TRBV7-9
len: 12
abundance: many
CDR3nt: TGTGCCAGCAGCTTTCTGGTGAATGAGCAGTTCTTC
CDR3aa: CASSFLVNEQFF

d_gene: .
j_gene: TRBJ2-1
v_gene: TRBV30
len: 14
abundance: many
CDR3nt: TGTGCCTGGAGTAAGGGAGTTGGCCTCAATGAGCAGTTCTTC
CDR3aa: CAWSKGVGLNEQFF

d_gene: .
j_gene: TRBJ1-5
v_gene: TRBV12-3/TRBV12-4
len: 16
abundance: many
CDR3nt: TGTGCCAGCAGCAATGAAATCGAGGGTTCAAATCAGCCCCAGCATTTT
CDR3aa: CASSNEIEGSNQPQHF

d_gene: .
j_gene: TRBJ2-6
v_gene: TRBV5-1
len: 17
abundance: .
CDR3nt: TGCGCCAGCACCCTGAGAGGTGGGAACTCTGGGGCCAACGTCCTGACTTTC
CDR3aa: CASTLRGGNSGANVLTF

d_gene: .
j_gene: TRBJ2-2
v_gene: TRBV15
len: 17
abundance: many
CDR3nt: TGTGCCACCAGCAGAGTTCCCGGCGCAGGGAACACCGGGGAGCTGTTTTTT
CDR3aa: CATSRVPGAGNTGELFF

d_gene: TRBD1
j_gene: TRBJ1-5
v_gene: TRBV5-4
len: 15
abundance: many
CDR3nt: TGTGCCAGCAGCCAAGGACAGGGGCTTAATCAGCCCCAGCATTTT
CDR3aa: CASSQGQGLNQPQHF